These 30 T cell receptor beta chains were all obtained from the same sample, sequenced in a study of monozygotic twins with inflammatory bowel disease. TCRdb reanalyzed the 5' RACE reads and collapses them to one entry per CDR3 protein, without DNA. This sample's table has approximately 400,000 distinct CDR3 sequences. Sequencing was carried out using blood. Every receptor here comes from a human donor with ulcerative colitis or Crohn's disease, or a healthy co-twin of an affected twin (not recorded which).

The chain recombines TRBV7-9 with TRBJ2-7; TCRdb calls TRBD1, which cannot be checked without DNA. This CDR3 is 14 amino acids long. Germline-derived CDR1 and CDR2 are SEHNR and FQNEAQ (reference sequence). The CDR3 protein is CASSLEDRYYEQYF.

This rearrangement joins TRBV5-1 to TRBJ2-2. The CDR3 loop spans 15 amino acids. CDR1 SGHRS and CDR2 YFSETQ come from the germline V gene. The CDR3 is CASSLFGPNTGELFF.

This chain links TRBV20-1 with TRBJ2-3. CDR1 DFQATT and CDR2 SNEGSKA come from the germline V gene (reference sequence). This CDR3 spans 13 amino acids. CDR3 region: CSARFSFRDTQYF.

This rearrangement joins TRBV12-3 or TRBV12-4 to TRBJ2-5; TCRdb's D gene call, TRBD1, goes unchecked for lack of DNA. CDR3 length: 14 residues. The CDR3 region is CASSLGWRRETQYF.

CDR3 in amino acids: CASSRDRGDTEAFF. The rearrangement links TRBV5-1 to TRBJ1-1; TCRdb's D call of TRBD1 is untestable without DNA. This CDR3 spans 14 amino acids. The germline V gene has CDR1 SGHRS and CDR2 YFSETQ.

The chain joins TRBV7-2 to TRBJ1-3; TCRdb lists TRBD1, though no DNA is available to test this call. CDR1 SGHTA and CDR2 FQGNSA come from the germline V gene. The CDR3 runs 15 residues. CDR3 amino acids: CGSSPTSGAGNTIYF.

The gene calls are TRBV9 and TRBJ2-2. The CDR3 spans 12 residues. Per the germline V gene, CDR1 is SGDLS and CDR2 is YYNGEE. The CDR3 reads CVSSVASGELFF. Supplemented by reference TRBV9 and TRBJ2-2, the full variable domain reads DSGVTQTPKHLITATGQRVTLRCSPRSGDLSVYWYQQSLDQGLQFLIQYYNGEERAKGNILERFSAQQFPDLHSELNLSSLELGDSALYFCVSSVASGELFFGEGSRLTVL.

The gene calls are TRBV6-6 and TRBJ1-4. This CDR3 is built from 14 residues. Germline V gene lookup returns CDR1 MNHNY and CDR2 SVGAGI (reference sequence). CDR3 sequence reads: CASSYGTENEKLFF.

J is TRBJ1-4 and V is TRBV2; without DNA, the TCRdb call of TRBD1 cannot be checked. Looked up from germline, CDR1 is SNHLY and CDR2 is FYNNEI. The CDR3 runs 13 residues. The CDR3 sequence: CASSWTGNEKLFF. Using reference TRBV2 and TRBJ1-4 for the parts outside the CDR3, the full variable domain is EPEVTQTPSHQVTQMGQEVILRCVPISNHLYFYWYRQILGQKVEFLVSFYNNEISEKSEIFDDQFSVERPDGSNFTLKIRSTKLEDSAMYFCASSWTGNEKLFFGSGTQLSVL.

The rearrangement links TRBV5-1 to TRBJ2-1; without DNA, the TCRdb call of TRBD1 cannot be checked. CDR3 length equals 13 residues. CDR1 and CDR2 (germline): SGHRS, YFSETQ. The CDR3 protein is CATSLGAGYEQFF.

The rearrangement joins TRBV18 to TRBJ1-5. CDR3 size: 15 residues. CDR1 is KGHSH and CDR2 is LQKENI in the germline V gene. The chain's CDR3 is CASSLPGRSNQPQHF.

This sequence joins TRBV10-2 and TRBJ2-2. This CDR3 spans 11 amino acids. Germline loops: CDR1 WSHSY, CDR2 SAAADI. CDR3 in amino acids: CASRAHGELFF.

The V gene is TRBV7-2, the J gene TRBJ2-3; the D call of TRBD2 rests on TCRdb alone, since no DNA is present to check it. The CDR3 is 14 residues long. Germline loops: CDR1 SGHTA, CDR2 FQGNSA. CDR3 protein: CASSLGHHLDTQYF.

The V call is TRBV6-1, the J call TRBJ2-5; TCRdb lists TRBD1, though no DNA is available to test this call. Germline V gene data show CDR1 as MNHNS and CDR2 as SASEGT. The CDR3 covers 15 residues. The CDR3 sequence: CASTLGAGGVETQYF.

This chain uses TRBV12-3 or TRBV12-4 with TRBJ2-5; TCRdb selects TRBD1, and the lack of DNA leaves this call unchecked. This CDR3 has 13 residues. CDR3 residues: CASTGAEGETQYF.

The chain links TRBV12-3 or TRBV12-4 to TRBJ2-5. This CDR3 is built from 12 residues. CDR3 amino acids: CASSFKEETQYF.

V and J are TRBV3-1 and TRBJ2-7; the TCRdb call, TRBD2, lacks DNA for checking. Germline V gene data show CDR1 as LGHDT and CDR2 as YNNKEL (reference sequence). CDR3 size: 15 residues. CDR3 sequence: CASSQSLVAGYKQYF.

CDR3 region: CASSPPFRANVLTF. This chain joins TRBV28 and TRBJ2-6; absent DNA, TCRdb's TRBD1 call cannot be checked. The V gene's germline CDR1 is MDHEN and CDR2 SYDVKM. The CDR3 is 14 residues long.

This chain connects TRBV10-3 to TRBJ2-3; the D gene TCRdb calls, TRBD2, cannot be checked with no DNA. There are 15 residues in the CDR3. Per the germline V gene, CDR1 is ENHRY and CDR2 is SYGVKD. This CDR3 reads CAISESAGVLDTQYF.

The chain joins TRBV27 to TRBJ2-5; checking the TCRdb D call of TRBD1 is not possible without DNA. The CDR3 has 16 amino acids. CDR1 and CDR2 from the germline V gene are MNHEY and SMNVEV (reference sequence). The CDR3 loop is CASSLSRTGVFETQYF.

The genes are TRBV27 and TRBJ2-2; TCRdb indicates TRBD1, and absent DNA this call remains unverified. The CDR3 is made up of 15 amino acids. Germline V gene data show CDR1 as MNHEY and CDR2 as SMNVEV (reference sequence). CDR3 protein: CASSLGQGIPGELFF.

The V and J genes are TRBV12-3 or TRBV12-4 and TRBJ1-5. This CDR3 comprises 15 residues. CDR3 loop: CASSLKRKGPEPQHF.

The rearrangement links TRBV14 to TRBJ2-7; TCRdb returns TRBD1, unconfirmable since there is no DNA. In germline, CDR1 is SGHDN, CDR2 FVKESK. CDR3 size: 15 residues. The CDR3 spells CASSLRRQGAYEQYF.

This chain links TRBV3-1 with TRBJ1-1. Germline assignment: CDR1 LGHDT and CDR2 YNNKEL (reference sequence). The CDR3 spans 14 residues. The CDR3 is CASSLDNSNTEAFF.

V and J are TRBV12-3 or TRBV12-4 and TRBJ2-7; TCRdb's D call of TRBD1 is untestable without DNA. The length of the CDR3 is 13 residues. This chain's CDR3 is CASSFQDRDEQYF.

CDR3 loop: CASSSRLREKLFF. The chain has TRBV5-6 and TRBJ1-4. The CDR3 is made up of 13 amino acids. Germline-derived CDR1 and CDR2 are SGHDT and YYEEEE.

The chain recombines TRBV12-3 or TRBV12-4 with TRBJ1-5; there is no DNA to check the TCRdb D call of TRBD1. The CDR3 is made up of 14 amino acids. The chain's CDR3 is CASSRGPLNQPQHF.

The V call is TRBV20-1, the J call TRBJ1-2. CDR3 length equals 15 residues. From germline, CDR1 is DFQATT and CDR2 SNEGSKA (reference sequence). Here the CDR3 reads CSAPSQGGLNYGYTF.

The chain combines TRBV7-9 with TRBJ2-5; TCRdb outputs TRBD2, but without DNA this stays unchecked. The CDR3 extends over 15 amino acids. From germline, CDR1 is SEHNR and CDR2 FQNEAQ (reference sequence). The CDR3 region is CASSLRLAGGVTQYF.

The chain combines TRBV12-3 or TRBV12-4 with TRBJ2-7; the TCRdb call, TRBD1, lacks DNA for checking. CDR3 length equals 13 residues. CDR3 loop: CASLRDRGYEQYF.